The entry that follows covers one T cell receptor (beta chain) sequence. Its antigen is not identified. The data were taken from a study of T cell responses to AZD1222 COVID-19 vaccine. Study results and limitations: Compared with day 0, the breadth and depth of the Spike-specific TCR repertoire rose significantly after two doses of AZD1222.

Clones were sequenced by immunoSEQ multiplex PCR, and TCRdb holds only the in-frame ones, with some missing. The sample shows 95,000 to 110,000 clones, approximately 90% of them seen only once. The V end was cut by 2 bases, the J end by 5 bases, with 8 bases between. This CDR3 region has 13 residues. Germline lookup yields CDR1 SGHVS and CDR2 FNYEAQ. The sequencing here drew on peripheral blood, taken on day 0 of AZD1222 vaccination. V is TRBV7-6 and J is TRBJ2-3; no reliable D call. The sequence was obtained from an adult in good health. In nucleotides, the CDR3 is TGTGCCAGCAGCTTATCGGATCTAGATACGCAGTATTTT. Translation: CASSLSDLDTQYF.